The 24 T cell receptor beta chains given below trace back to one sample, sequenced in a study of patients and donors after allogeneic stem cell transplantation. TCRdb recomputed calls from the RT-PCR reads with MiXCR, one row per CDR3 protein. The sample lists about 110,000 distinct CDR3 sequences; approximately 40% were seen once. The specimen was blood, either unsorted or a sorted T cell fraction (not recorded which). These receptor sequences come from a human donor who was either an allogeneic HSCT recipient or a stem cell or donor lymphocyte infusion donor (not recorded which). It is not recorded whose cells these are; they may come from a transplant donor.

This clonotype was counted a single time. In nucleotides, the CDR3 is TGCAGTGCTAGCTCCTCCGGAGGGACCGGGGAGCTGTTTTTT. It encodes CSASSSGGTGELFF. The V gene is TRBV20-1, the J gene TRBJ2-2; a possible D gene is TRBD2 (6 bases). Germline V gene data show CDR1 as DFQATT and CDR2 as SNEGSKA (reference sequence). V lost 3 bases, J lost 5 bases, and 13 bases lay in between. The CDR3 has 14 amino acids.

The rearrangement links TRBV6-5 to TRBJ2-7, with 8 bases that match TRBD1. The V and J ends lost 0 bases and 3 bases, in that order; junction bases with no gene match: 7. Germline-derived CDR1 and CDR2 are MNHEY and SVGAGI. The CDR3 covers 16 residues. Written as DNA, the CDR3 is TGTGCCAGCAGTTACTCAACAGGGGGTCCCCTCTACGAGCAGTACTTC. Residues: CASSYSTGGPLYEQYF.

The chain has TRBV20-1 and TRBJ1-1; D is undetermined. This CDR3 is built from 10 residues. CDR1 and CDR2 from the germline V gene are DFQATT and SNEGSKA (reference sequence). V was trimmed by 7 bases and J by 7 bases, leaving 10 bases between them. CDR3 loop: CSVHGGEAFF. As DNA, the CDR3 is TGCAGTGTTCATGGTGGTGAAGCTTTCTTT.

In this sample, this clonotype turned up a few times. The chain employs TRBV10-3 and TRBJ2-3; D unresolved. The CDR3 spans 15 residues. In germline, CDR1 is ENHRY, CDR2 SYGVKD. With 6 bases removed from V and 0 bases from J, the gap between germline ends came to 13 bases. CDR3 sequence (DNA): TGTGCCATCAGCCCCGGAGTACCTAGCACAGATACGCAGTATTTT. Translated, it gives CAISPGVPSTDTQYF.

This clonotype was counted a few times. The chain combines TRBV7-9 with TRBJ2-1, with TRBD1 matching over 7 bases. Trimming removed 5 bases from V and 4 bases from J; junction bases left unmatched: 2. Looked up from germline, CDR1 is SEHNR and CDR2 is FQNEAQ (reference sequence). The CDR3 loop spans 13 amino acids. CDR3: CASSPGQYNEQFF. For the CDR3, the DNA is TGTGCCAGCAGCCCGGGACAGTACAATGAGCAGTTCTTC.

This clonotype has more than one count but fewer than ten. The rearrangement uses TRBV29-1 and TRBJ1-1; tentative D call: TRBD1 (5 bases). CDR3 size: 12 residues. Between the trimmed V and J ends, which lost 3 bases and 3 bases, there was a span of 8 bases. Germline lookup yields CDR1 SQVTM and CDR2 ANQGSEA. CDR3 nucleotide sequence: TGCAGCGTTGACAGGGTTTACACTGAAGCTTTCTTT. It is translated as CSVDRVYTEAFF.

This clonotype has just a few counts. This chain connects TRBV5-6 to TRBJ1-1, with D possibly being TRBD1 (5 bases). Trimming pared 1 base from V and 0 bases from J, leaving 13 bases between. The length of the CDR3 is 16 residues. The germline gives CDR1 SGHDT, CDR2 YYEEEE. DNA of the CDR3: TGTGCCAGCAGCTTGTTGGGGCTCGGAATGAACACTGAAGCTTTCTTT. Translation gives CASSLLGLGMNTEAFF.

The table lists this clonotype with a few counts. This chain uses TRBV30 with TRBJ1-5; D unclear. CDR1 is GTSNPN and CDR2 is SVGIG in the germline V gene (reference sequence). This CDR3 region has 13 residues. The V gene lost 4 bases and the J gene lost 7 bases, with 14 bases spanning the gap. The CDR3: CAWNAYSGQPQHF. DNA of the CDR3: TGTGCCTGGAATGCCTACTCGGGCCAGCCCCAGCATTTT.

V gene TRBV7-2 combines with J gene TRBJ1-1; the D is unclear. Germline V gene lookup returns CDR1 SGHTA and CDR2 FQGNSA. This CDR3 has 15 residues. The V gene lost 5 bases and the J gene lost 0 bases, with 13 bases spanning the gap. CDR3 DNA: TGTGCCAGCAGCAAAACCGGGCCCGTGAACACTGAAGCTTTCTTT. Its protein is CASSKTGPVNTEAFF. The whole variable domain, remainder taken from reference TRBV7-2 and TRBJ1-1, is GAGVSQSPSNKVTEKGKDVELRCDPISGHTALYWYRQSLGQGLEFLIYFQGNSAPDKSGLPSDRFSAERTGGSVSTLTIQRTQQEDSAVYLCASSKTGPVNTEAFFGQGTRLTVV.

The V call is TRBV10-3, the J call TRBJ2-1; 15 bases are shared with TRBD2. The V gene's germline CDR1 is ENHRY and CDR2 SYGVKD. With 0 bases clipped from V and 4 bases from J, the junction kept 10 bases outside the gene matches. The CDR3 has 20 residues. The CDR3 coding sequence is TGTGCCATCAGTGAGTCGCCGGGACTAGCGGGAGGCCGAGATTACAATGAGCAGTTCTTC. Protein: CAISESPGLAGGRDYNEQFF.

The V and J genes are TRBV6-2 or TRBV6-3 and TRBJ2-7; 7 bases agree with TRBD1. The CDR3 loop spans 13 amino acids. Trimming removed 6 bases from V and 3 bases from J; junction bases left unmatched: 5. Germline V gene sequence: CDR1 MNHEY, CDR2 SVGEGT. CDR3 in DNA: TGTGCCAGCAGCTATGACAGGGACTACGAGCAGTACTTC. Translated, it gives CASSYDRDYEQYF.

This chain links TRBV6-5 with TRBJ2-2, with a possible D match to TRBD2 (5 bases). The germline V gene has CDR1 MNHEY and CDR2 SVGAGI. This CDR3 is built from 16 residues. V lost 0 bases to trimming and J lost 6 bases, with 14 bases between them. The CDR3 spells CASSYSKISGSGELFF. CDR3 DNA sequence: TGTGCCAGCAGTTACTCGAAGATTTCGGGGTCCGGGGAGCTGTTTTTT.

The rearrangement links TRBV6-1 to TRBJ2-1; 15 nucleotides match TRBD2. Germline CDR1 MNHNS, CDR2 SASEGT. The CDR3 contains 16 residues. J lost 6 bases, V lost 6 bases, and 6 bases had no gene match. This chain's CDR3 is CASSPPGLAGGNEQFF. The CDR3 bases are TGTGCCAGCAGCCCTCCGGGACTAGCGGGAGGCAATGAGCAGTTCTTC.

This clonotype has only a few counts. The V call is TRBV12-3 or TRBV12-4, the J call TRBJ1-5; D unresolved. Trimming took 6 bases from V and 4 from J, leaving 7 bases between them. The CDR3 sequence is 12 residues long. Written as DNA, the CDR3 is TGTGCCAGCAGAAATAATAATCAGCCCCAGCATTTT. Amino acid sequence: CASRNNNQPQHF.

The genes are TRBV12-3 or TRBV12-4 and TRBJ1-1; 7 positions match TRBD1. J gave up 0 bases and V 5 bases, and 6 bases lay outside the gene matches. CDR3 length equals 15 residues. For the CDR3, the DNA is TGTGCCAGCAGTAACAGGACAGGAATGAACACTGAAGCTTTCTTT. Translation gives CASSNRTGMNTEAFF.

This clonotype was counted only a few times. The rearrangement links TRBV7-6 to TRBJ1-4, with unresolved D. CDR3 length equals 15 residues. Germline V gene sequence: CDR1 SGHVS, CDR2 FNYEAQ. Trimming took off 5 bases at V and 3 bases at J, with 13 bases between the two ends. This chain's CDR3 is CASSQDPGANEKLFF. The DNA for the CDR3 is TGTGCCAGCAGCCAGGACCCAGGAGCTAATGAAAAACTGTTTTTT.

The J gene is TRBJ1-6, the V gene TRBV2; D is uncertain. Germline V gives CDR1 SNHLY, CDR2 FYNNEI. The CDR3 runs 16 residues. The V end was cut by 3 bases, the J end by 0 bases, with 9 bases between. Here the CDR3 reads CASSEDGSSYNSPLHF. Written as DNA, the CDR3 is TGTGCCAGCAGTGAGGATGGGAGCTCCTATAATTCACCCCTCCACTTT.

The CDR3 sequence is CATSRVLPTQETQYF. The DNA of the CDR3 is TGTGCCACCAGCAGAGTGCTACCTACTCAAGAGACCCAGTACTTC. The chain employs TRBV15 and TRBJ2-5; D gene unclear. V was cut by 1 base and J by 2 bases, with 11 bases left in between. Per germline, CDR1 LNHNV and CDR2 YYDKDF (reference sequence). The CDR3 consists of 15 residues. Full variable domain (rest looked up from reference TRBV15 and TRBJ2-5): DAMVIQNPRYQVTQFGKPVTLSCSQTLNHNVMYWYQQKSSQAPKLLFHYYDKDFNNEADTPDNFQSRRPNTSFCFLDIRSPGLGDTAMYLCATSRVLPTQETQYFGPGTRLLVL.

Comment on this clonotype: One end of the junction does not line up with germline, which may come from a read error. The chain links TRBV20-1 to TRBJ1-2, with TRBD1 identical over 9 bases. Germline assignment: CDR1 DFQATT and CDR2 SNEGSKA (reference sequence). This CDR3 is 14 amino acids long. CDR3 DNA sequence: TGCAGTGCTAGAGAGAAGGGGACAGGGAAGGGCTACACTTTC. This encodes CSAREKGTGKGYTF.

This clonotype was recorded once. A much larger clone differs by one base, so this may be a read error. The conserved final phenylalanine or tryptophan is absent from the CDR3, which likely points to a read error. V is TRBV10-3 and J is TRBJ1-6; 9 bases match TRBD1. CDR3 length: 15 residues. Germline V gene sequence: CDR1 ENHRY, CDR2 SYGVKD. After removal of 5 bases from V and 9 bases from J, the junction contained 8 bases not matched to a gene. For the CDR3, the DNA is TGTGCCATCAGTCATCCGGGACAGGGTGGTTCACCCCTCCACTTA. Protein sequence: CAISHPGQGGSPLHL.

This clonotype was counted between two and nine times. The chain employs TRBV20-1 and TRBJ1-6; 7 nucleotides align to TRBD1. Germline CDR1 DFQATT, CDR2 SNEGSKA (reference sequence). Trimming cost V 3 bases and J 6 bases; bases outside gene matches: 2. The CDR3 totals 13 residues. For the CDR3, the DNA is TGCAGTGCTAGTAGGGACAGTAATTCACCCCTCCACTTT. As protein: CSASRDSNSPLHF.

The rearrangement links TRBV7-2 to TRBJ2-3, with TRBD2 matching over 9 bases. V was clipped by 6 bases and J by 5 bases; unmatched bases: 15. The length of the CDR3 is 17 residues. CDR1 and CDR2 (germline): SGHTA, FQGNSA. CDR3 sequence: CASSPLRREGRVDTQYF. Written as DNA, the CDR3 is TGTGCCAGCAGTCCCCTTAGGCGGGAGGGCCGGGTAGATACGCAGTATTTT.

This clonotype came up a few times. The CDR3 region is CASSQNTRAEETQYF. CDR3 DNA sequence: TGTGCCAGCAGTCAAAACACCAGGGCGGAAGAGACCCAGTACTTC. This rearrangement joins TRBV6-2 or TRBV6-3 to TRBJ2-5; a weak D match, TRBD1 (5 bases). This CDR3 is built from 15 residues. Germline loops: CDR1 MNHEY, CDR2 SVGEGT. Deletions cut 5 bases from V and 3 bases from J, with 16 bases between.

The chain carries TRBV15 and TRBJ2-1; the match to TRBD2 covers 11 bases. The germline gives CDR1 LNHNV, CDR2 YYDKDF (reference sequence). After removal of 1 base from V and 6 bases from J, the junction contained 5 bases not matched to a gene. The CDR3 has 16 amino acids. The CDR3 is CATSRGGTSGSNEQFF. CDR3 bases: TGTGCCACCAGCAGAGGGGGGACTAGCGGTTCCAATGAGCAGTTCTTC.